A selection of T cell receptor beta chains follows, all from one sample in a study of T cell changes during pregnancy in multiple sclerosis. Some clones are missing from TCRdb's copy, which holds only in-frame ones; the method was immunoSEQ multiplex PCR. The sample shows under 110,000 clones, more than 90% of them seen only once. The specimen was peripheral blood, collected in the second trimester of pregnancy. The receptors were sampled from a female donor with multiple sclerosis, enrolled in a pregnancy study. The CDR3 runs from the conserved cysteine through the conserved F or W. Fields, in order: CDR3 length, D gene, clone size, V gene, J gene, CDR3 DNA, CDR3 protein. D genes are given only for firm matches. Clone size is stated in some rows and not others, as once, few, many or a class when expanded.

14	NA	once	TRBV27	TRBJ1-3	TGTGCCAGCAGTTTATCGAGAATCGGAAACACCATATATTTT	CASSLSRIGNTIYF
11	NA	once	TRBV7-2	TRBJ1-1	TGTGCCAGCAGCTTCGGGGGGGTGGCTACGTTT	CASSFGGVATF
14	NA	NA	TRBV14	TRBJ1-2	TGTGCCAGCAGCCTTTCCCAGAGGGACTATGGCTACACCTTC	CASSLSQRDYGYTF
15	TRBD1	NA	TRBV2	TRBJ1-2	TGTGCCAGCGGACGGACAGGGGAGGCTTTTTATGGCTACACCTTC	CASGRTGEAFYGYTF
14	TRBD2	few	TRBV10-3	TRBJ2-7	TGTGCCATCAGTGTTAGACTAGCCGACTACGAGCAGTACTTC	CAISVRLADYEQYF
17	TRBD2	NA	TRBV29-1	TRBJ2-1	TGCAGCGTTGAGGGGACTAGCGGGAGGCAAAGGATGGGTGAGCAGTTCTTC	CSVEGTSGRQRMGEQFF
11	NA	NA	TRBV7-9	TRBJ2-7	TGTGCCAGCAGCTCCACCTACGAGCAGTACTTC	CASSSTYEQYF
16	TRBD2	NA	TRBV5-1	TRBJ2-1	TGCGCCAGCAGCTTGGATTCTAGCGGGAGGTATGATGAGCAGTTCTTC	CASSLDSSGRYDEQFF
16	TRBD2	once	TRBV5-1	TRBJ2-2	TGCGCCAGCAGCTCAGGACTAGCATCGAAGGGCGGGGAGCTGTTTTTT	CASSSGLASKGGELFF
16	TRBD2	once	TRBV7-9	TRBJ2-3	TGTGCCAGCAGCTCGTTCAGCGGGAGGGCTACAGATACGCAGTATTTT	CASSSFSGRATDTQYF
15	NA	NA	TRBV15	TRBJ1-5	TGTGCCACCAGCAGGCGGGAGGGAAGCAATCAGCCCCAGCATTTT	CATSRREGSNQPQHF
17	TRBD1	NA	TRBV7-9	TRBJ2-5	TGTGCCAGCAGCTTAAAGACCGGGGACAGGGGGTCTGAGACCCAGTACTTC	CASSLKTGDRGSETQYF
13	NA	NA	TRBV10-3	TRBJ1-1	TGTGCCATCAGTGTACAGCCGAACACTGAAGCTTTCTTT	CAISVQPNTEAFF
14	NA	NA	TRBV27	TRBJ2-5	TGTGCCAGCAGTTTATCATCGGGTGGGGAGACCCAGTACTTC	CASSLSSGGETQYF
15	TRBD2	once	TRBV10-3	TRBJ2-7	TGTGCCATCAGTGAGTCGGGCGGGAGGGCCTCCGAGCAGTACTTC	CAISESGGRASEQYF
12	NA	NA	TRBV10-2	TRBJ1-1	TGCGCCAGCAGTAACGGGGGCACTGAAGCTTTCTTT	CASSNGGTEAFF
16	NA	NA	TRBV6-1	TRBJ1-3	TGTGCCAGCAGTGGTCTCCCAGGGTTCTCTGGAAACACCATATATTTT	CASSGLPGFSGNTIYF
17	NA	NA	TRBV4-3	TRBJ2-1	TGCGCCAGCAGCCAAGCTGGCCCCGGGACTTTCTCCAATGAGCAGTTCTTC	CASSQAGPGTFSNEQFF
15	NA	NA	TRBV21-1	TRBJ1-4	TGTGCCAGCAGCACCCTACCGACCGGGTATGAAAAACTGTTTTTT	CASSTLPTGYEKLFF
16	TRBD1	NA	TRBV28	TRBJ1-2	TGTGCCAGCATCCCACTCGGGACAGGAACGATTGGTGGCTACACCTTC	CASIPLGTGTIGGYTF
15	TRBD1	NA	TRBV5-6	TRBJ1-2	TGTGCCAGCAGCTTCCGGGACAGGATTAACTATGGCTACACCTTC	CASSFRDRINYGYTF
13	NA	NA	TRBV6-1	TRBJ2-7	TGTGCCAGCAGGTCAGACAGCGCCTACGAGCAGTACTTC	CASRSDSAYEQYF
16	NA	NA	TRBV4-1	TRBJ1-1	TGCGCCAGCAGCCAAGGAAGATACGGCGGGGGCACTGAAGCTTTCTTT	CASSQGRYGGGTEAFF
12	NA	NA	TRBV15	TRBJ2-7	TGTGCCACCAGCACAGACAGATACGAGCAGTACTTC	CATSTDRYEQYF
15	TRBD2	NA	TRBV10-3	TRBJ2-1	TGTGCCATCAGTGAGCTGGGGGGGATTAACAATGAGCAGTTCTTC	CAISELGGINNEQFF
11	NA	NA	TRBV6-1	TRBJ1-1	TGTGCCAGCAGTGAACAGGTTGAAGCTTTCTTT	CASSEQVEAFF
11	NA	NA	TRBV20-1	TRBJ2-1	TGCAGCGCCGGCAGGGGCAATGAGCAGTTCTTC	CSAGRGNEQFF
17	TRBD2	NA	TRBV6-4	TRBJ2-7	TGTGCCAGCAGTGACCTCCGACTAGCGGGAGGGCCTCGCGAGCAGTACTTC	CASSDLRLAGGPREQYF
18	NA	NA	TRBV30	TRBJ2-7	TGTGCCTGGAATCGATTAGCTGGTCGACAGGGAGGTTTCCACGAGCAGTACTTC	CAWNRLAGRQGGFHEQYF
14	NA	NA	TRBV6-6	TRBJ2-7	TGTGCCAGCAAACCACGGGACAATGTCTACGAGCAGTACTTC	CASKPRDNVYEQYF
15	TRBD1	NA	TRBV7-9	TRBJ1-1	TGTGCCAGCAGCTTTACCGGGACAGGGGGGACTGAAGCTTTCTTT	CASSFTGTGGTEAFF
15	TRBD2	NA	TRBV6-5	TRBJ2-7	TGTGCCAGCAGCCTACTGACTAGCGGGCGCTACGAGCAGTACTTC	CASSLLTSGRYEQYF
15	TRBD2	NA	TRBV5-1	TRBJ2-3	TGCGCCAGCAGCTTGTTTAGCGGGAGCACAGATACGCAGTATTTT	CASSLFSGSTDTQYF
18	TRBD2	NA	TRBV28	TRBJ2-1	TGTGCCAGCAGCAGGCTAGATCTAAGGACTAGCAGGAGCCATGAGCAGTTCTTC	CASSRLDLRTSRSHEQFF
15	NA	NA	TRBV7-9	TRBJ1-5	TGTGCCAGCAGCTTAGGGGGCGCAGGCAATCAGCCCCAGCATTTT	CASSLGGAGNQPQHF
14	TRBD1	NA	TRBV28	TRBJ2-7	TGTGCCAGCAGTTCCGGGACAGGGTATGACGAGCAGTACTTC	CASSSGTGYDEQYF
16	TRBD2	many	TRBV28	TRBJ2-1	TGTGCCAGCACTATCCTAGCGGGAGGCTCCTACAATGAGCAGTTCTTC	CASTILAGGSYNEQFF
20	NA	NA	TRBV2	TRBJ2-7	TGTGCCAGCAGTACCTACCGGGACAGGGAGACTAGCGGTGGATCCGACGAGCAGTACTTC	CASSTYRDRETSGGSDEQYF
12	NA	NA	TRBV6-1	TRBJ2-7	TGTGCAAATACCGAGCGAGGCTACGAGCAGTACTTC	CANTERGYEQYF
16	NA	NA	TRBV15	TRBJ2-3	TGTGCCACCAGCAGAGAAACGGGACTCTCAACAGATACGCAGTATTTT	CATSRETGLSTDTQYF
15	NA	NA	TRBV4-3	TRBJ2-2	TGCGCCAGCAGCCTCGATACAGGGCCGACCGGGGAGCTGTTTTTT	CASSLDTGPTGELFF
15	TRBD1	few	TRBV19	TRBJ1-5	TGTGCCAGTAGTGGGCGGACAGGGGGCGTTCAGCCCCAGCATTTT	CASSGRTGGVQPQHF
13	NA	once	TRBV6-1	TRBJ2-2	TGTGCCAGCAGTGAACAGGGAACCGGGGAGCTGTTTTTT	CASSEQGTGELFF
19	TRBD2	NA	TRBV18	TRBJ2-1	TGTGCCAGCTCACTCCGTATGCCATCAGCGGGGGTTATACAATGGGAGCAGTTCTTC	CASSLRMPSAGVIQWEQFF
14	TRBD1	few	TRBV2	TRBJ1-2	TGTGCCAGCAGGGCGGACAGGGGGCCCGTTGGCTACACCTTC	CASRADRGPVGYTF
15	NA	NA	TRBV5-1	TRBJ2-7	TGCGCCAGCAGTTTTTCGATACAGGGTGATTACGAGCAGTACTTC	CASSFSIQGDYEQYF
16	TRBD2	NA	TRBV6-4	TRBJ2-3	TGTGCCAGCAGCCCAACGGCAGGCGGGAGTTCAGATACGCAGTATTTT	CASSPTAGGSSDTQYF
15	TRBD1	NA	TRBV28	TRBJ1-1	TGTGCCAGCAGGACAGGGGGCCAAGCCTTTATTGAAGCTTTCTTT	CASRTGGQAFIEAFF